This TCR beta chain stems from a study of blood T cell repertoires in COVID-19. The CDR3 length is 17 residues. V was pared by 3 bases and J by 6 bases, with 10 bases of the junction left unmatched. Per germline, CDR1 MGHRA and CDR2 YSYEKL. Assay: immunoSEQ multiplex PCR; the TCRdb copy retains only in-frame clones and omits some. Seen here are hundreds of thousands of clones, 85% to 90% observed once, and the top ten hold 0.95% to 1.5%. This sequence originates from a man younger than 45 who had recovered from COVID-19. Sequencing used PBMCs or T cells enriched from blood (not recorded which). The chain has TRBV4-1 and TRBJ1-6; 8 bases line up with TRBD1. The CDR3 DNA follows: TGCGCCAGCAGCCAGGTCATATCGACAGGGGCTAATTCACCCCTCCACTTT. This sequence encodes CASSQVISTGANSPLHF.